This is a list of T cell receptor beta chains from one sample in a study of T cell repertoires in cytomegalovirus infection. Using its own MiXCR run on the reads, TCRdb lists one record per CDR3 protein. The sample includes some 940,000 distinct CDR3 sequences, 30% to 40% of them seen just once. The antigens for these receptors are not known. This specimen consisted of cultured CD8+ T cells from PBMCs, obtained from culture after CMV antigen stimulation. These TCRs come from a human donor in good health (CMV status not recorded). Some clones in this sample may be carry-over from other donors' samples. CDR3s include the opening cysteine and the closing phenylalanine or tryptophan. D genes are given only for firm matches. Size is stated for part of the rows, as once, few or many counts, or as a class when the clone is expanded.

clone size: many; V gene: TRBV7-8; D gene: -; J gene: TRBJ2-3; CDR3 DNA: TGTGCCAGCAGCCGGGACTTCGATACTCCCACAGATACGCAGTATTTT; CDR3 protein: CASSRDFDTPTDTQYF
clone size: -; V gene: TRBV6-1; D gene: -; J gene: TRBJ1-2; CDR3 DNA: TGTGCCGGCAGCTCGATGGGGGGTTATGGCTACACCTTC; CDR3 protein: CAGSSMGGYGYTF
clone size: few; V gene: TRBV7-8; D gene: -; J gene: TRBJ2-7; CDR3 DNA: TGTGCCAGCAGCTTTGACGCCTCCTGGGACGAGCAGTACTTC; CDR3 protein: CASSFDASWDEQYF
clone size: -; V gene: TRBV6-5; D gene: TRBD2; J gene: TRBJ2-5; CDR3 DNA: TGTGCCAGCAGTTACTCCCCGGCGGGGGGGACCCAGTACTTC; CDR3 protein: CASSYSPAGGTQYF
clone size: few; V gene: TRBV9; D gene: TRBD2; J gene: TRBJ2-1; CDR3 DNA: TGTGCCAGCAGCGTAGGCGGGGGGGCCCTCAATGAGCAGTTCTTC; CDR3 protein: CASSVGGGALNEQFF
clone size: -; V gene: TRBV5-6; D gene: -; J gene: TRBJ1-6; CDR3 DNA: TGTGCCAGCAGCTTGGAGAGGGGGATGGGAAATTCACCCCTCCACTTT; CDR3 protein: CASSLERGMGNSPLHF
clone size: few; V gene: TRBV27; D gene: -; J gene: TRBJ2-1; CDR3 DNA: TGTGCCAGCAGTTTATATGTGGGGGGGCACAATGAGCAGTTCTTC; CDR3 protein: CASSLYVGGHNEQFF
clone size: -; V gene: TRBV7-9; D gene: TRBD2; J gene: TRBJ2-5; CDR3 DNA: TGTGCCAGCAGCTCTAGCGGGGGTTTTGAGACCCAGTACTTC; CDR3 protein: CASSSSGGFETQYF
clone size: -; V gene: TRBV7-9; D gene: -; J gene: TRBJ2-2; CDR3 DNA: TGTGCCAGCAGCCCGCCGACAGGAAAGAGGGCCGGGGAGCTGTTTTTT; CDR3 protein: CASSPPTGKRAGELFF
clone size: -; V gene: TRBV4-1; D gene: TRBD2; J gene: TRBJ2-5; CDR3 DNA: TGCGCCAGCAGCCGAGGGACTAGCAACCGGGAGACCCAGTACTTC; CDR3 protein: CASSRGTSNRETQYF
clone size: -; V gene: TRBV19; D gene: -; J gene: TRBJ1-1; CDR3 DNA: TGTGCCAGTATGTGGAGGGGAGGAAACACTGAAGCTTTCTTT; CDR3 protein: CASMWRGGNTEAFF
clone size: -; V gene: TRBV28; D gene: -; J gene: TRBJ2-1; CDR3 DNA: TGTGCCAGCAGTTTGGAGGTCGCCTACAATGAGCAGTTCTTC; CDR3 protein: CASSLEVAYNEQFF
clone size: -; V gene: TRBV11-2; D gene: TRBD1; J gene: TRBJ2-1; CDR3 DNA: TGTGCCAGCAGCCCCTGGGACAGGGTGATTGGGGAGCAGTTCTTC; CDR3 protein: CASSPWDRVIGEQFF
clone size: few; V gene: TRBV6-1; D gene: -; J gene: TRBJ2-3; CDR3 DNA: TGTGCGGGAGGGGGCCCCTGGGCAGATACGCAGTATTTT; CDR3 protein: CAGGGPWADTQYF